The 17 T cell receptor beta chains in this list originate from one sample, sequenced in a study of T cell repertoires in ileal Crohn's disease. The time point: neoterminal ileum biopsy at postoperative endoscopy, about 6 months after surgery. Method: immunoSEQ multiplex PCR; TCRdb's copy keeps in-frame clones and lacks some. This sample has about 13,000 clones, with over 75% found just once. Input material: ileal tissue. These receptors all come from an adult with Crohn's disease.

V and J are TRBV20-1 and TRBJ2-3, with a tentative D call TRBD1 (5 bases). The CDR3 contains 11 residues. Trimming removed 6 bases from V and 7 bases from J, with 11 bases in between. The germline gives CDR1 DFQATT, CDR2 SNEGSKA (reference sequence). CDR3 residues: CSAGPLHTQYF. Here the CDR3 DNA reads TGCAGTGCGGGGCCCCTCCATACGCAGTATTTT.

This clone occurred once. The chain carries TRBV5-8 and TRBJ2-1; 8 positions match TRBD2. Germline CDR1 reads SGHTS; CDR2 reads YDEGEE. This CDR3 contains 17 residues. With 5 bases clipped from V and 2 bases from J, the junction kept 12 bases outside the gene matches. This chain's CDR3 is CASSSFAGGRAYNEQFF. CDR3 sequence (DNA): TGTGCCAGCAGTAGCTTTGCGGGGGGCCGCGCCTACAATGAGCAGTTCTTC.

V and J are TRBV29-1 and TRBJ2-3; no firm D call. Deletions cut 3 bases from V and 6 bases from J, with 13 bases between. Germline-derived CDR1 and CDR2 are SQVTM and ANQGSEA. The CDR3 consists of 13 residues. CDR3 residues: CSVDSLEWDTQYF. The CDR3 bases are TGCAGCGTTGATAGTCTAGAATGGGATACGCAGTATTTT.

This clone was observed once. V is TRBV6-4 and J is TRBJ2-1; 8 bases agree with TRBD1. Germline CDR1 is MRHNA and CDR2 is SNTAGT. The CDR3 runs to 16 residues. V dropped 3 bases and J dropped 7; count of bases not matched to a gene: 11. The CDR3 DNA follows: TGTGCCAGCAGTGAAGCTAGTGGACAGGGTCGGAATGAGCAGTTCTTC. Encoded protein: CASSEASGQGRNEQFF.

The sample holds a few counts of this clone. The rearrangement uses TRBV5-1 and TRBJ2-1, with D possibly being TRBD2 (6 bases). The V end was cut by 6 bases, the J end by 11 bases, with 15 bases between. Germline V gives CDR1 SGHRS, CDR2 YFSETQ. The CDR3 is 12 amino acids. CDR3 nucleotide sequence: TGCGCCAGCACCTCCTCGGAGGGGAAGCAGTTCTTC. Protein sequence: CASTSSEGKQFF. Using reference TRBV5-1 and TRBJ2-1 for the parts outside the CDR3, the full variable domain is KAGVTQTPRYLIKTRGQQVTLSCSPISGHRSVSWYQQTPGQGLQFLFEYFSETQRNKGNFPGRFSGRQFSNSRSEMNVSTLELGDSALYLCASTSSEGKQFFGPGTRLTVL.

V and J are TRBV19 and TRBJ2-1; 8 nucleotides line up with TRBD2. This CDR3 has 14 residues. Germline CDR1 and CDR2: LNHDA and SQIVND (reference sequence). J lost 7 bases, V lost 7 bases, and 9 bases had no gene match. CDR3 DNA sequence: TGTGCCAGTAACGCCGAGCGGGGGAGGAATGAGCAGTTCTTC. Residues: CASNAERGRNEQFF.

V and J are TRBV19 and TRBJ2-3; D is undetermined. Germline V gene sequence: CDR1 LNHDA, CDR2 SQIVND (reference sequence). The CDR3 loop spans 15 amino acids. Trimming stripped 1 base from V and 1 base from J, with 9 bases between. The CDR3 protein is CASSIGWLGTDTQYF. In DNA form, the CDR3 reads TGTGCCAGTAGTATAGGGTGGCTTGGCACAGATACGCAGTATTTT.

The CDR3, as DNA: TGTGCCAGCAGGCGCAGCGACCCCGTGGGTACGCAGTATTTT. Its translation is CASRRSDPVGTQYF. V usage is TRBV6-5 and J usage is TRBJ2-3; no definite D call. The germline V gene encodes CDR1 MNHEY and CDR2 SVGAGI. The V gene lost 6 bases and the J gene lost 8 bases, with 18 bases spanning the gap. The CDR3 has 14 amino acids.

V usage is TRBV19 and J usage is TRBJ1-4, with 7 bases fitting TRBD1. From germline, CDR1 is LNHDA and CDR2 SQIVND (reference sequence). This CDR3 has 14 residues. Trimming took 6 bases from V and 8 from J; bases not matched to a gene: 9. CDR3 coding DNA: TGTGCCAGTAGCACCGGGACAGAGAAGGAAAAACTGTTTTTT. Protein: CASSTGTEKEKLFF. The full variable domain, in which reference TRBV19 and TRBJ1-4 provide the parts outside the CDR3, is DGGITQSPKYLFRKEGQNVTLSCEQNLNHDAMYWYRQDPGQGLRLIYYSQIVNDFQKGDIAEGYSVSREKKESFPLTVTSAQKNPTAFYLCASSTGTEKEKLFFGSGTQLSVL.

This chain links TRBV20-1 with TRBJ1-4; D gene uncertain. CDR3 size: 11 residues. Germline lookup yields CDR1 DFQATT and CDR2 SNEGSKA (reference sequence). This CDR3 is CRAGINEKLFF. The DNA of the CDR3 is TGCAGAGCGGGCATAAATGAAAAACTGTTTTTT.

This rearrangement joins TRBV6-6 to TRBJ1-5; 7 bases map to TRBD1. The CDR3 runs 15 residues. The germline V gene has CDR1 MNHNY and CDR2 SVGAGI (reference sequence). Trimming cost V 6 bases and J 4 bases; bases outside gene matches: 9. The CDR3 reads CASSQDRALNQPQHF. The DNA of the CDR3 is TGTGCCAGCAGCCAAGACAGGGCTCTAAATCAGCCCCAGCATTTT.

V is TRBV25-1 and J is TRBJ1-3, with TRBD1 as a possible D gene (5 bases). The CDR3 contains 15 residues. Germline V gene sequence: CDR1 MGHDK, CDR2 SYGVNS. V was trimmed by 5 bases and J by 0 bases, leaving 11 bases between them. CDR3 nucleotides: TGTGCCAGCAGTCGCGGGACTAGCTCTGGAAACACCATATATTTT. Encoded protein: CASSRGTSSGNTIYF.

This sequence joins TRBV5-1 and TRBJ1-1; D unresolved. Germline CDR1 reads SGHRS; CDR2 reads YFSETQ. This CDR3 has 15 amino acids. Trimming pared 0 bases from V and 0 bases from J, leaving 9 bases between. The CDR3 loop reads CASSLAGSMNTEAFF. CDR3 sequence (DNA): TGCGCCAGCAGCTTGGCAGGATCCATGAACACTGAAGCTTTCTTT.

This clone was counted only a few times. The chain joins TRBV2 to TRBJ2-5; D is possibly TRBD2 (5 bases). The CDR3 is 15 residues long. The V end was cut by 7 bases, the J end by 3 bases, with 18 bases between. Per the germline V gene, CDR1 is SNHLY and CDR2 is FYNNEI. CDR3 coding DNA: TGTGCCAGCAAGCGGTCGGACGCCCGAAAAGAGACCCAGTACTTC. It specifies CASKRSDARKETQYF.

This clone was picked up one time. This sample includes further DNA sequences coding for the same CDR3. V usage is TRBV9 and J usage is TRBJ1-3; no firm D call. Trimming removed 2 bases from V and 2 bases from J, with 8 bases in between. The CDR3 is 14 amino acids. Germline CDR1 is SGDLS and CDR2 is YYNGEE. CDR3 sequence: CASSVAGAGNTIYF. The CDR3 DNA reads TGTGCCAGCAGCGTGGCGGGAGCTGGAAACACCATATATTTT.

This chain uses TRBV25-1 with TRBJ2-1; 12 bases map to TRBD1. The junction had 13 bases not matched to a gene; V was cut back by 6 bases and J by 7 bases. CDR1 is MGHDK, CDR2 SYGVNS, per germline. This CDR3 comprises 17 residues. For the CDR3, the DNA is TGTGCCAGCAGGGGACAGGGGGCGACGGGAGGGATGAATGAGCAGTTCTTC. Protein: CASRGQGATGGMNEQFF.

The genes are TRBV5-4 and TRBJ2-7; 10 nucleotides match TRBD1. From germline, CDR1 is SGHNT and CDR2 YYREEE (reference sequence). The CDR3 is 14 residues long. V was clipped by 4 bases and J by 6 bases; unmatched bases: 7. CDR3 loop: CASSPGTGEREQYF. CDR3 sequence (DNA): TGTGCCAGCAGCCCCGGGACAGGGGAACGCGAGCAGTACTTC.